One and the same sample provided the 13 T cell receptor beta chains below, sequenced in a study of blood T cell repertoires in COVID-19. TCRdb's table, derived via immunoSEQ multiplex PCR, lists solely in-frame clones and lacks some. The sample lists roughly 100,000 clones; 75% to 90% were seen once. The sample was peripheral blood. The receptors come from a woman over 75 with active or convalescent COVID-19.

The V call is TRBV7-8, the J call TRBJ2-1; D is ambiguous. Germline lookup yields CDR1 SGHVS and CDR2 FQNEAQ. The CDR3 length is 11 residues. V lost 5 bases and J 8 bases, leaving 7 bases between the germline ends. The CDR3 nucleotides are TGTGCCAGCAGCCGATATGATGAGCAGTTCTTC. Encoded protein: CASSRYDEQFF.

The chain has TRBV3-1 (or the pseudogene TRBV3-2) and TRBJ1-3; D not resolved. The CDR3 spans 15 residues. Trimming stripped 4 bases from V and 0 bases from J, with 10 bases between. The germline gives CDR1 LGHDT, CDR2 YNNKEL (reference sequence). CDR3 sequence: CASSPSGRSGNTIYF. CDR3 in DNA: TGTGCCAGCAGCCCCTCCGGTCGCTCTGGAAACACCATATATTTT.

This CDR3 reads CASHSTGDYGYTF. The CDR3 DNA sequence: TGTGCCAGCCACTCCACAGGTGACTATGGCTACACCTTC. The chain combines TRBV7-9 with TRBJ1-2, with D perhaps TRBD1 (5 bases). Germline V gives CDR1 SEHNR, CDR2 FQNEAQ (reference sequence). CDR3 length: 13 amino acids. With 8 bases removed from V and 3 bases from J, the gap between germline ends came to 13 bases.

The chain uses TRBV19 and TRBJ2-2; D possibly corresponds to TRBD2 (6 bases). This CDR3 has 16 residues. The germline V gene encodes CDR1 LNHDA and CDR2 SQIVND (reference sequence). Trimming took 3 bases from V and 2 from J, leaving 13 bases between them. This chain's CDR3 is CASSIRRGTNTGELFF. In nucleotides, the CDR3 is TGTGCCAGTAGTATTAGGAGGGGAACAAACACCGGGGAGCTGTTTTTT.

The J gene is TRBJ1-2, the V gene TRBV19, with 8 nucleotides matching TRBD1. CDR3 length: 15 residues. With V trimmed by 5 bases and J by 8 bases, 13 bases remained unmatched. CDR1 is LNHDA, CDR2 SQIVND, per germline (reference sequence). DNA for the CDR3: TGTGCCAGTAGTGACAGGGGTAAGGTGACGAGAGGCTACACCTTC. Residues: CASSDRGKVTRGYTF.

The chain combines TRBV5-8 with TRBJ1-2; D is uncertain. V was cut by 0 bases and J by 4 bases, with 13 bases left in between. The CDR3 is 15 amino acids. Germline V gives CDR1 SGHTS, CDR2 YDEGEE. The CDR3 sequence is CASSLESGSGYGYTF. CDR3 coding DNA: TGTGCCAGCAGCTTGGAGTCGGGTTCGGGCTATGGCTACACCTTC.

This clone was detected a few times. The chain recombines TRBV10-2 with TRBJ2-5, with D possibly TRBD1 on 6 matching bases. This CDR3 region has 14 residues. V was cut by 7 bases and J by 2 bases, with 14 bases left in between. Germline V CDR1 and CDR2: WSHSY, SAAADI. The CDR3 loop reads CASMQGIGQETQYF. CDR3 in DNA: TGCGCCAGCATGCAGGGGATCGGGCAAGAGACCCAGTACTTC.

The rearrangement uses TRBV11-2 and TRBJ1-1; D ambiguous. The CDR3 length is 14 residues. CDR1 and CDR2 (germline): SGHAT, FQNNGV. Deletions cut 5 bases from V and 3 bases from J, with 13 bases between. The CDR3 DNA reads TGTGCCAGCAGCCCCGGAGGGTTCGACACTGAAGCTTTCTTT. It yields the protein CASSPGGFDTEAFF.

The genes are TRBV7-9 and TRBJ2-1, with a possible D match to TRBD1 (6 bases). Per the germline V gene, CDR1 is SEHNR and CDR2 is FQNEAQ (reference sequence). The germline V and J ends were trimmed by 1 base and 16 bases, with 17 bases remaining between them. The CDR3 length is 13 residues. DNA of the CDR3: TGTGCCAGCAGCTTAGAGCGGCAGGGGTTTGGTTTCTTC. Amino acids: CASSLERQGFGFF.

This chain links TRBV19 with TRBJ2-3, with a weak D call TRBD1 (6 bases). CDR3 length: 16 residues. Trimming stripped 3 bases from V and 0 bases from J, with 13 bases between. Germline CDR1 reads LNHDA; CDR2 reads SQIVND (reference sequence). CDR3 sequence: CASSISRTVSTDTQYF. Written as DNA, the CDR3 is TGTGCCAGTAGTATTTCCCGGACAGTCAGCACAGATACGCAGTATTTT. Full variable domain (remainder filled in from reference TRBV19 and TRBJ2-3): DGGITQSPKYLFRKEGQNVTLSCEQNLNHDAMYWYRQDPGQGLRLIYYSQIVNDFQKGDIAEGYSVSREKKESFPLTVTSAQKNPTAFYLCASSISRTVSTDTQYFGPGTRLTVL.

The V call is TRBV6-5, the J call TRBJ2-2; D ambiguous. Looked up from germline, CDR1 is MNHEY and CDR2 is SVGAGI. V lost 6 bases and J lost 6, with 14 bases in between. The CDR3 is 14 residues long. The CDR3 region has the DNA TGTGCCAGCAGCCCCGATTACTTCCCCGGGGAGCTGTTTTTT. Translated, it gives CASSPDYFPGELFF.

The chain combines TRBV5-8 with TRBJ1-2; TRBD1 matches 7 bases. This CDR3 is built from 15 residues. V lost 1 base and J lost 4; bases outside the gene matches: 7. Germline V gene data show CDR1 as SGHTS and CDR2 as YDEGEE. CDR3 bases: TGTGCCAGCAGCTTGTGGGGACAGACAATCTATGGCTACACCTTC. It translates to CASSLWGQTIYGYTF.

This chain connects TRBV5-1 to TRBJ2-2; D is perhaps TRBD1 (5 bases). Germline CDR1 reads SGHRS; CDR2 reads YFSETQ. The CDR3 has 13 residues. Trimming took off 0 bases at V and 6 bases at J, with 6 bases between the two ends. The CDR3 loop is CASSLVGPGELFF. CDR3 DNA sequence: TGCGCCAGCAGCTTGGTGGGGCCCGGGGAGCTGTTTTTT.